This T cell receptor beta chain was found in a study of T-cell reconstitution after alpha-beta-depleted transplantation in children. Findings and caveats of the study: Surviving recipient T cells and thymic progenitors accounted for the high day-60 TCRbeta diversity observed in some patients. From newly produced T cells came most of the T-cell counts and diversity one year after transplant.

This clonotype has only a few counts. Its target is not known. Unique molecular identifiers were incorporated when the TCRbeta library was constructed. MiXCR, run by TCRdb on the PCR reads, gives a single entry per CDR3 protein. The sample lists around 490,000 distinct CDR3 sequences; roughly an eighth were seen once. This CDR3 contains 14 residues. Germline V gene sequence: CDR1 MDHEN, CDR2 SYDVKM. J lost 9 bases, V lost 4 bases, and 6 bases had no gene match. The chain joins TRBV28 to TRBJ2-2; TRBD1 agrees at 9 bases. The clonotype comes from a female patient aged 2-9 years who had a stem cell transplant for aplastic anemia, so the T cells may come from the graft donor. The sequenced sample was PBMCs, mostly from graft donor cells, obtained 180 days after TCRalphabeta/CD19-depleted stem cell transplant. CDR3 sequence reads: CASSSQGARWELFF. The CDR3 DNA reads as TGTGCCAGCAGTTCACAGGGGGCGAGGTGGGAGCTGTTTTTT.